These T cell receptor beta chains were read from a single sample in a study of response to subunit inactivated influenza vaccine. From the RT-PCR reads, TCRdb called clonotypes with MiXCR, one entry per CDR3 protein. The repertoire holds hundreds of thousands of distinct CDR3 sequences, with less than 30% as singletons. The specimen was CD4+ T cells sorted from PBMCs, collected about 5 days after vaccination. These receptors originate from a man aged 50 to 60 who received an inactivated influenza vaccine. CDR3s leave out the opening cysteine and the closing phenylalanine or tryptophan.

V gene,J gene,CDR3 protein
TRBV27,TRBJ2-1,ASSRTSGSPAYNEQF
TRBV20-1,TRBJ2-5,SARDLYRMKETQY
TRBV2,TRBJ2-6,ASITPSLGANVLT
TRBV24-1,TRBJ2-5,ATSDSRTSGSETQY
TRBV12-3/TRBV12-4,TRBJ1-5,ASSLRQSNQPQH
TRBV7-8,TRBJ2-7,ASSLPPLDYEQY
TRBV5-1,TRBJ2-1,ASSLEASGTYNEQF
TRBV4-3,TRBJ1-4,ASSQDSPGRAEKLF
TRBV20-1,TRBJ2-1,SAKGTSGLNEQF
TRBV12-3/TRBV12-4,TRBJ2-7,ASSLGQGGSYEQY
TRBV18,TRBJ2-3,ASSQRQGITDTQY
TRBV28,TRBJ2-5,ASTQGAITLPQETQY
TRBV20-1,TRBJ2-3,SARKGQGTGDTQY
TRBV20-1,TRBJ2-1,SAQSGRGEQF
TRBV5-1,TRBJ2-3,ASSLFGGGTDTQY
TRBV3-1,TRBJ2-4,ASSHQPGQKNIQY
TRBV4-2,TRBJ1-4,ASSLVGTGDEKLF
TRBV6-1,TRBJ1-2,ASSKAWAGAYGYT
TRBV4-3,TRBJ2-2,ASSQGAGLTTGELF
TRBV7-9,TRBJ2-2,ASSSKWGELF
TRBV10-3,TRBJ2-7,AISEGARTGGEQY
TRBV5-1,TRBJ2-7,ASSQGTAAYEQY
TRBV10-2,TRBJ1-1,ASSEQGGGTEAF
TRBV2,TRBJ2-7,ASSSGRAEEQY
TRBV6-1,TRBJ2-1,ASSDTQGIAYNEQF
TRBV5-1,TRBJ2-1,ASSLGAGRGNNEQF
TRBV20-1,TRBJ2-1,SARGTQKQF
TRBV29-1,TRBJ2-1,SVGSGTNYNEQF
TRBV5-1,TRBJ1-2,ASSGTGRDYGYT
TRBV6-1,TRBJ2-5,ASGTISIAGKTQY
TRBV5-1,TRBJ2-2,ASSSPSGRAI
TRBV12-3/TRBV12-4,TRBJ2-4,ASSLGGGDIQY
TRBV7-6,TRBJ1-6,ASSQSGGGNSPLH
TRBV20-1,TRBJ2-5,SARDPRLAGNQLGETQY
TRBV20-1,TRBJ2-1,SAREFGTSSYNEQF
TRBV12-3/TRBV12-4,TRBJ1-1,ASREDRGSTEAF
TRBV29-1,TRBJ1-6,SARVPGENSPLH
TRBV5-5,TRBJ2-1,ASSSGLGEYNEQF
TRBV5-1,TRBJ2-1,ASSRMTGIDNEQF
TRBV4-2,TRBJ1-5,ASSQAGTDIQPQH
TRBV24-1,TRBJ2-3,ATSDWNSGGPIDTQY
TRBV7-8,TRBJ2-2,ASSSRRIPNTGELF
TRBV20-1,TRBJ1-5,SAPTGGNQPQH
TRBV6-5,TRBJ2-7,ASSYSRWTGGEQY
TRBV2,TRBJ1-1,ASSVSGQAQAF
TRBV29-1,TRBJ2-1,SAQALSYNEQF
TRBV5-1,TRBJ2-2,ASSTGQGTNTGELF
TRBV6-5,TRBJ2-7,ASSLRVPPWEQY
TRBV20-1,TRBJ1-2,SAPDRRGLYGYT
TRBV28,TRBJ1-1,ASSLRQGTFGTEAF
TRBV20-1,TRBJ2-1,SARDILAGVDEQF
TRBV4-2,TRBJ2-6,ASSRNTGAGANVLT
TRBV7-2,TRBJ2-7,ASSFKLGNHEQY
TRBV6-2/TRBV6-3,TRBJ2-1,ASSDSLGGAGLSYNEQF